This T cell receptor beta chain originates from a study of long-term antiretroviral therapy in people with HIV. Researchers ran immunoSEQ v3.0 at survey level. The protocol was immunoSEQ multiplex PCR, while the TCRdb copy is restricted to in-frame clones and leaves out a portion. Of tens of thousands of clones detected, roughly 84% appear once; the ten largest clones hold more than 4.5%. The CDR3 loop spans 13 amino acids. Germline V gene lookup returns CDR1 SGDLS and CDR2 YYNGEE. The ends were cut back, 3 bases at V and 9 bases at J, with 13 bases in the middle. Here the sequenced sample was unsorted PBMCs, taken just over 2.7 years before starting antiretroviral therapy. This TCR came from a woman in her twenties or thirties with HIV. The rearrangement uses TRBV9 and TRBJ2-1; D unclear. CDR3 region: CASSATVVPEQFF. The CDR3 DNA follows: TGTGCCAGCAGCGCCACCGTCGTACCTGAGCAGTTCTTC.